The 20 T cell receptor beta chains reported below all come from one sample, sequenced in a study of identical twins. TCRdb recomputed calls from the 5' RACE reads with MiXCR, one row per CDR3 protein. The sample lists 540,000 or so distinct CDR3 sequences, about a fifth occurring once. The data were also submitted as part of a second study, on yellow fever vaccine responses in identical twins.

What was sequenced was CD4+ T cells sorted from blood. These receptors were obtained from a woman between 18 and 30 years old in good health.

This clonotype was recorded a few times. The J gene is TRBJ1-2, the V gene TRBV20-1; the D is unclear. The CDR3 length is 11 residues. The V end was cut by 4 bases, the J end by 8 bases, with 11 bases between. CDR1 and CDR2 (germline): DFQATT, SNEGSKA (reference sequence). The CDR3 sequence: CSAMSLDGYTF. The CDR3 bases are TGCAGTGCTATGAGTCTAGACGGCTACACCTTC.

This sequence joins TRBV4-1 and TRBJ2-1, with 10 bases identical to TRBD2. CDR1 and CDR2 (germline): MGHRA, YSYEKL. V lost 0 bases and J lost 7; bases outside the gene matches: 6. The CDR3 is made up of 16 amino acids. The CDR3 protein is CASSQDPSGSSNEQFF. Written as DNA, the CDR3 is TGCGCCAGCAGCCAAGATCCTAGCGGGAGTTCGAATGAGCAGTTCTTC.

The chain has TRBV4-1 and TRBJ2-1; possibly TRBD2 for D (5 bases). Deletions cut 1 base from V and 0 bases from J, with 10 bases between. The CDR3 has 16 residues. Germline V gene data show CDR1 as MGHRA and CDR2 as YSYEKL. CDR3 in DNA: TGCGCCAGCAGCCAAGGTAGCGCCCCCTCCTACAATGAGCAGTTCTTC. It specifies CASSQGSAPSYNEQFF.

This clonotype was counted a few times. The chain combines TRBV6-4 with TRBJ2-3; TRBD1 matches 7 bases. Germline lookup yields CDR1 MRHNA and CDR2 SNTAGT. The CDR3 has 14 residues. Trimming removed 2 bases from V and 3 bases from J; junction bases left unmatched: 2. The CDR3 spells CASSDRGLTDTQYF. The DNA of the CDR3 is TGTGCCAGCAGTGACAGGGGGCTGACAGATACGCAGTATTTT.

This clonotype was found a few times. The chain joins TRBV5-6 to TRBJ1-1; no clear D. The CDR3 has 12 amino acids. V dropped 0 bases and J dropped 8 bases, with 8 bases sitting between them. CDR1 SGHDT and CDR2 YYEEEE come from the germline V gene. CDR3 residues: CASSLVGIEAFF. As DNA, the CDR3 is TGTGCCAGCAGCTTGGTGGGGATCGAAGCTTTCTTT.

The chain links TRBV4-1 to TRBJ2-3, with 8 bases identical to TRBD1. Germline CDR1 is MGHRA and CDR2 is YSYEKL. V was pared by 2 bases and J by 1 base, with 2 bases of the junction left unmatched. This CDR3 is 15 amino acids long. CDR3 sequence reads: CASSQQGAGTDTQYF. CDR3 nucleotides: TGCGCCAGCAGCCAACAGGGGGCGGGCACAGATACGCAGTATTTT.

This clonotype was seen more than once but under ten times. This chain links TRBV6-5 with TRBJ2-1, with D maybe TRBD2 (5 bases). The CDR3 length is 16 residues. V was trimmed by 4 bases and J by 8 bases, leaving 21 bases between them. CDR1 and CDR2 from the germline V gene are MNHEY and SVGAGI. CDR3 sequence (DNA): TGTGCCAGCAGTTCCCGAGCGGTCGGAGCTCGCGATGAGCAGTTCTTC. Amino acid sequence: CASSSRAVGARDEQFF.

The chain couples TRBV7-6 to TRBJ2-2; 11 bases line up with TRBD2. The V gene's germline CDR1 is SGHVS and CDR2 FNYEAQ. Trimming cost V 1 base and J 0 bases; bases outside gene matches: 4. This CDR3 is built from 18 residues. As DNA, the CDR3 is TGTGCCAGCAGCTTAGTAACTAGCGGGGGTACGAACACCGGGGAGCTGTTTTTT. This codes for CASSLVTSGGTNTGELFF.

This clonotype was seen a few times. The CDR3 DNA sequence: TGTGCCAGCAGCTTATGGGTGACTAGCGCGACCGGGGAGCTGTTTTTT. Its translation is CASSLWVTSATGELFF. The V call is TRBV7-2, the J call TRBJ2-2; 8 positions agree with TRBD2. The CDR3 totals 16 residues. Germline V gene sequence: CDR1 SGHTA, CDR2 FQGNSA. The V gene end was trimmed by 2 bases and the J gene end by 5 bases; junction bases not matched to a gene: 7.

This rearrangement joins TRBV7-9 to TRBJ2-5, with D tentatively TRBD2 (6 bases). The V gene's germline CDR1 is SEHNR and CDR2 FQNEAQ (reference sequence). V was clipped by 5 bases and J by 1 base, with 14 bases between them. There are 15 residues in the CDR3. The CDR3: CASSQILSGQETQYF. The CDR3 bases are TGTGCCAGCAGCCAAATCCTTAGCGGCCAAGAGACCCAGTACTTC.

This clonotype was seen a few times. This chain joins TRBV20-1 and TRBJ2-2; possible D gene TRBD1, 6 bases. V was clipped by 0 bases and J by 1 base, with 9 bases between them. The CDR3 runs to 15 residues. The germline CDR1 and CDR2 sequences are DFQATT and SNEGSKA (reference sequence). CDR3 nucleotides: TGCAGTGCTAGAGACAACAGGGTGAACACCGGGGAGCTGTTTTTT. This codes for CSARDNRVNTGELFF.

The chain couples TRBV24-1 to TRBJ2-1, with TRBD2 matching 7 bases. After removal of 5 bases from V and 6 bases from J, the junction contained 9 bases not matched to a gene. Germline V gene data show CDR1 as KGHDR and CDR2 as SFDVKD. The CDR3 extends over 15 amino acids. The CDR3: CATSGGLGNLNEQFF. In DNA, the CDR3 is TGTGCCACCAGTGGAGGACTAGGGAATCTCAATGAGCAGTTCTTC.

This clonotype has only a few counts. J is TRBJ2-1 and V is TRBV24-1; 7 nucleotides agree with TRBD2. This CDR3 is 15 amino acids long. The ends lost 3 bases at V and 3 bases at J; junction bases unmatched: 4. Germline V gene sequence: CDR1 KGHDR, CDR2 SFDVKD. In DNA form, the CDR3 reads TGTGCCACCAGTGATACTAGCGAGAACTACAATGAGCAGTTCTTC. As protein: CATSDTSENYNEQFF.

This chain uses TRBV27 with TRBJ2-5, with 11 nucleotides matching TRBD2. Germline lookup yields CDR1 MNHEY and CDR2 SMNVEV (reference sequence). This CDR3 comprises 14 residues. Trimming took 5 bases from V and 9 from J; bases not matched to a gene: 8. The CDR3 nucleotides are TGTGCCAGCAGTCAAAGACTAGCGGGGACGGCCCAGTACTTC. Protein sequence: CASSQRLAGTAQYF.

This clonotype turned up a few times. V is TRBV12-5 and J is TRBJ2-3, with 8 nucleotides matching TRBD2. After removal of 5 bases from V and 2 bases from J, the junction contained 12 bases not matched to a gene. This CDR3 is 17 amino acids long. The germline gives CDR1 LGHNT, CDR2 FRNRAP. The CDR3 here is CASGLGQAGALTDTQYF. The DNA for the CDR3 is TGTGCTAGTGGTCTCGGGCAAGCGGGAGCGCTCACAGATACGCAGTATTTT.

The CDR3 reads CASSLGGPWGDSNQPQHF. CDR3 coding DNA: TGCGCCAGCAGCTTGGGGGGACCCTGGGGAGATAGCAATCAGCCCCAGCATTTT. The rearrangement joins TRBV5-1 to TRBJ1-5; D may be TRBD1 (5 bases). The CDR3 contains 18 residues. The germline V gene has CDR1 SGHRS and CDR2 YFSETQ. The V and J ends lost 0 bases and 0 bases respectively, with 16 bases between them.

The chain has TRBV11-1 and TRBJ2-1, with 9 bases that match TRBD2. Germline trimming cut 5 bases from V and 9 bases from J; bases unmatched to any gene: 11. The CDR3 is made up of 15 amino acids. CDR1 SGHAT and CDR2 FQDESV come from the germline V gene (reference sequence). The CDR3 loop reads CASSLGLAWGGEQFF. In nucleotides, the CDR3 is TGTGCCAGCAGCCTGGGACTAGCTTGGGGAGGTGAGCAGTTCTTC.

The CDR3 region has the DNA TGCGCCAGCAGCCAGATCGGGCCCTTAGGGGGGCCGGGGGAGCTGTTTTTT. Amino acids: CASSQIGPLGGPGELFF. V usage is TRBV4-1 and J usage is TRBJ2-2; TRBD1 or TRBD2 may be the D gene (6 bases each). Germline V gene lookup returns CDR1 MGHRA and CDR2 YSYEKL. Trimming removed 3 bases from V and 8 bases from J, with 22 bases in between. This CDR3 is 17 amino acids long.

The V call is TRBV28, the J call TRBJ2-1; TRBD2 aligns across 7 bases. The V segment lost 3 bases and the J segment 1 base; nucleotides outside the gene matches: 3. The V gene's germline CDR1 is MDHEN and CDR2 SYDVKM. The length of the CDR3 is 15 residues. DNA for the CDR3: TGTGCCAGCAGTTTGCTAGCGGAGTCCTACAATGAGCAGTTCTTC. Protein: CASSLLAESYNEQFF.

This clonotype was seen only a few times. The chain joins TRBV9 to TRBJ2-1; the D gene is possibly TRBD2 (5 bases). Germline CDR1 is SGDLS and CDR2 is YYNGEE. V gave up 0 bases and J gave up 5 bases, with 9 bases separating them. CDR3 length: 14 amino acids. The CDR3: CASSVGLKDNEQFF. In nucleotides, the CDR3 is TGTGCCAGCAGCGTAGGACTAAAAGACAATGAGCAGTTCTTC.